This entry is about one T cell receptor (beta chain). This entry is derived from a study of blood T cell repertoires in COVID-19. Study summary: Whether acute or convalescent, the COVID-19 samples came from the United States, Italy and Spain.

In the authors' workflow: Estimates of nucleated cell counts were drawn from the amplification of reference gene primers. Only in-frame clones appear in the TCRdb table, and some are missing; sequencing was by immunoSEQ multiplex PCR. D and trimming come from the DNA, and the V and J calls and clone size come from that table. This table holds about 150,000 clones, 88% found once. V lost 3 bases and J lost 4, with 19 bases in between. This CDR3 region has 16 residues. Germline-derived CDR1 and CDR2 are SGHNT and YYREEE (reference sequence). The sequence was collected from a human donor with COVID-19, enrolled during active disease. The donor label of this sample is uncertain. Sequencing was done on a sample of peripheral blood. J is TRBJ2-5 and V is TRBV5-4, with a weak D call TRBD2 (7 bases). DNA of the CDR3: TGTGCCAGCAGCTCGGAGGGGGGGCTAAGGGGAGAGACCCAGTACTTC. It specifies CASSSEGGLRGETQYF.